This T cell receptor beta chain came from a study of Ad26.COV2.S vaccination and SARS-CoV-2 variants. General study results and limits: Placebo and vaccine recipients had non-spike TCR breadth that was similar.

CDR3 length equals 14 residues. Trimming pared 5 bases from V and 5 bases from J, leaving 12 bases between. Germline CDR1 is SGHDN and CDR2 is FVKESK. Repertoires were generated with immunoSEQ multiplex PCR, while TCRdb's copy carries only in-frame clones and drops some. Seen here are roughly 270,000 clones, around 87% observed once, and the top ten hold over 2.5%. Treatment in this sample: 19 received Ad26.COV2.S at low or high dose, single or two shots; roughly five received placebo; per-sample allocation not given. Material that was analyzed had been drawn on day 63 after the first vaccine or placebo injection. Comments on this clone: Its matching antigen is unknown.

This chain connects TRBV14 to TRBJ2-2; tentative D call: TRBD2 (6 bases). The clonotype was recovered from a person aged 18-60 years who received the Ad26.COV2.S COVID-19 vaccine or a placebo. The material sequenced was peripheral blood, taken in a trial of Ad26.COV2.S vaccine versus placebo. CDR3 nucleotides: TGTGCCAGCAGCATGGGGGGATCAACCGGGGAGCTGTTTTTT. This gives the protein CASSMGGSTGELFF.